The next 7 T cell receptor beta chains were all read from a single sample in a study of OX40 agonist ivuxolimab in advanced cancers. Method: immunoSEQ multiplex PCR; TCRdb's copy keeps in-frame clones and lacks some. The profile shows fewer than 85,000 clones, 85% to 95% of them singletons. Sample: CD4+ or CD8+ T cells sorted from blood, taken in a trial of the OX40 agonist ivuxolimab. The source is an adult with an advanced solid tumor such as melanoma, head and neck, liver or kidney cancer.

This clone was seen only a few times. The chain joins TRBV6-1 to TRBJ2-7; D remains ambiguous. V dropped 6 bases and J dropped 2 bases, with 8 bases sitting between them. Germline lookup yields CDR1 MNHNS and CDR2 SASEGT. This CDR3 comprises 12 residues. The CDR3 region has the DNA TGTGCCAGCAGCGAGGTCGCCTACGAGCAGTACTTC. Its translation: CASSEVAYEQYF.

This chain joins TRBV30 and TRBJ2-1; possibly TRBD1 for D (5 bases). The CDR3 length is 10 residues. With 5 bases removed from V and 9 bases from J, the gap between germline ends came to 8 bases. Germline values: CDR1 GTSNPN, CDR2 SVGIG (reference sequence). CDR3 residues: CAWQGGEQFF. The CDR3 nucleotides read TGTGCCTGGCAGGGCGGTGAGCAGTTCTTC. The full variable domain, rest sourced from reference TRBV30 and TRBJ2-1, is SQTIHQWPATLVQPVGSPLSLECTVEGTSNPNLYWYRQAAGRGLQLLFYSVGIGQISSEVPQNLSASRPQDRQFILSSKKLLLSDSGFYLCAWQGGEQFFGPGTRLTVL.

The rearrangement uses TRBV9 and TRBJ2-3, with D perhaps given as TRBD1 or TRBD2 (6 bases each). V was pared by 0 bases and J by 1 base, with 12 bases between. The CDR3 runs 16 residues. CDR1 and CDR2 from the germline V gene are SGDLS and YYNGEE. Written as DNA, the CDR3 is TGTGCCAGCAGCGTAGATCCGGGGGCCGGCACAGATACGCAGTATTTT. Protein: CASSVDPGAGTDTQYF. The full variable domain, with the rest looked up from reference TRBV9 and TRBJ2-3, is DSGVTQTPKHLITATGQRVTLRCSPRSGDLSVYWYQQSLDQGLQFLIQYYNGEERAKGNILERFSAQQFPDLHSELNLSSLELGDSALYFCASSVDPGAGTDTQYFGPGTRLTVL.

J is TRBJ1-5 and V is TRBV6-5; no clear D. The CDR3 has 14 amino acids. In germline, CDR1 is MNHEY, CDR2 SVGAGI. V was trimmed by 7 bases and J by 5 bases, leaving 15 bases between them. CDR3 coding DNA: TGTGCCAGCACTTGGTCCCTAAGGGATCAGCCCCAGCATTTT. It yields the protein CASTWSLRDQPQHF.

Only one count was recorded for this clone. The gene calls are TRBV7-9 and TRBJ1-2; TRBD1 agrees at 9 bases. This CDR3 has 14 residues. CDR1 and CDR2 (germline): SEHNR, FQNEAQ (reference sequence). The ends lost 3 bases at V and 5 bases at J; junction bases unmatched: 4. The CDR3 coding sequence is TGTGCCAGCAGCTTCCTCGGGACAGGGTATGGCTACACCTTC. It is translated as CASSFLGTGYGYTF. The variable domain in full, completed from reference TRBV7-9 and TRBJ1-2, reads DTGVSQNPRHKITKRGQNVTFRCDPISEHNRLYWYRQTLGQGPEFLTYFQNEAQLEKSRLLSDRFSAERPKGSFSTLEIQRTEQGDSAMYLCASSFLGTGYGYTFGSGTRLTVV.

This clone has a single count. The rearrangement uses TRBV5-1 and TRBJ2-7, with D perhaps assigned TRBD1 or TRBD2 (6 bases each). The CDR3 extends over 16 amino acids. Germline CDR1 and CDR2: SGHRS and YFSETQ. V shed 4 bases and J shed 2 bases, with 19 bases lying between them. The CDR3 reads CASSRGEGGGAYEQYF. For the CDR3, the DNA is TGCGCCAGCAGCCGTGGAGAGGGGGGTGGGGCCTACGAGCAGTACTTC.

The CDR3 loop is CASSPSGGLYEQYF. The CDR3 DNA reads as TGTGCCAGTAGTCCGTCGGGGGGGCTTTACGAGCAGTACTTC. The gene calls are TRBV19 and TRBJ2-7; 8 nucleotides align to TRBD2. The CDR3 contains 14 residues. Germline assignment: CDR1 LNHDA and CDR2 SQIVND (reference sequence). J gave up 4 bases and V 5 bases, and 7 bases lay outside the gene matches.